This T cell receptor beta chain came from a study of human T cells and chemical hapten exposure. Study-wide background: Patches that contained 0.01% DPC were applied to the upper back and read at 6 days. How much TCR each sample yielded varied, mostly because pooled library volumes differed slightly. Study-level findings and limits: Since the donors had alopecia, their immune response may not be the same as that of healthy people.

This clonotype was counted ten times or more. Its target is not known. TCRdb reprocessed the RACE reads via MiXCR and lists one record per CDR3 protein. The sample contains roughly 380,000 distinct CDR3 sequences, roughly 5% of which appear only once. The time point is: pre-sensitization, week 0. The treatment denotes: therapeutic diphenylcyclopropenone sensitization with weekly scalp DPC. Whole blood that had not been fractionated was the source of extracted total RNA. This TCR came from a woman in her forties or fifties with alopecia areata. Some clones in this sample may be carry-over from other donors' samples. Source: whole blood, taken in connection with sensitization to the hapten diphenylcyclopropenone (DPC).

CDR3: CASSYTGTGTYNEQFF. DNA of the CDR3: TGTGCCAGCAGTTATACCGGGACAGGGACTTACAATGAGCAGTTCTTC. This rearrangement joins TRBV2 to TRBJ2-1, with 9 bases matching TRBD1. CDR1 and CDR2 from the germline V gene are SNHLY and FYNNEI. V shed 5 bases, J shed 4 bases, and the junction held 9 bases outside the gene matches. CDR3 length: 16 amino acids.